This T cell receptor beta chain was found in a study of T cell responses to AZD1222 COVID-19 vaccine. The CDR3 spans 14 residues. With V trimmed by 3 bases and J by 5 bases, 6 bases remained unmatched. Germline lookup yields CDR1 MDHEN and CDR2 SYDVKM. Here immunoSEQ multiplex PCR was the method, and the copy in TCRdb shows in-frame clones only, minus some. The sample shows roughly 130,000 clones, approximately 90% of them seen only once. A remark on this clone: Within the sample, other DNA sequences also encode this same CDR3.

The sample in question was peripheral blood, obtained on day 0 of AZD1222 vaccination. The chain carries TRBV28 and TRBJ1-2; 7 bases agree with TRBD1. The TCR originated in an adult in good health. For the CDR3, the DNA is TGTGCCAGCAGTTTGCCGACAGGGAATTATGGCTACACCTTC. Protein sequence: CASSLPTGNYGYTF.